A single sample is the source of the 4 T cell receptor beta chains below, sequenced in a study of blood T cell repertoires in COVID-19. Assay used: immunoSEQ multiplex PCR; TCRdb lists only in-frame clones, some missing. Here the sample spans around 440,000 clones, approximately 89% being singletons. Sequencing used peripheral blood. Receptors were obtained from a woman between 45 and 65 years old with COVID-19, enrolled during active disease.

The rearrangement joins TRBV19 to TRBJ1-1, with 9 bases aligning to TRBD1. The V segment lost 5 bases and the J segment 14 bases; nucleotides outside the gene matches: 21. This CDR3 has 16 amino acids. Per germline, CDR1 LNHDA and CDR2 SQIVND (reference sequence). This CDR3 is CASSLDYSGTGTSSFF. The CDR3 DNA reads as TGTGCCAGTAGTCTCGATTATTCCGGGACAGGGACTTCGTCCTTCTTT.

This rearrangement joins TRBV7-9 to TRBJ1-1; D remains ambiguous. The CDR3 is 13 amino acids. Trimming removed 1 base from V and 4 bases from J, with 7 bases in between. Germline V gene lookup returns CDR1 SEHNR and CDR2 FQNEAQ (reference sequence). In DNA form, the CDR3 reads TGTGCCAGCAGCTTAGACGAGAGCACTGAAGCTTTCTTT. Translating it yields CASSLDESTEAFF.

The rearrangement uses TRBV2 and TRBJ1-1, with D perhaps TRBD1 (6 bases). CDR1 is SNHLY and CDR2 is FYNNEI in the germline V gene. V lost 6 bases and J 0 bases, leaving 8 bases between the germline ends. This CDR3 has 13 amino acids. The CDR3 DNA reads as TGTGCCAGCAGACACAGGGTGAACACTGAAGCTTTCTTT. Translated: CASRHRVNTEAFF. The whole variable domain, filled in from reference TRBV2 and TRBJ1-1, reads EPEVTQTPSHQVTQMGQEVILRCVPISNHLYFYWYRQILGQKVEFLVSFYNNEISEKSEIFDDQFSVERPDGSNFTLKIRSTKLEDSAMYFCASRHRVNTEAFFGQGTRLTVV.

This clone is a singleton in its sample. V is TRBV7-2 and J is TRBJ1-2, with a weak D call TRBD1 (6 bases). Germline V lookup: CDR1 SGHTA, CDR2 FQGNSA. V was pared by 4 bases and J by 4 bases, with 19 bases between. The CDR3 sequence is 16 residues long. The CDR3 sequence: CASSSSRGTTSYGYTF. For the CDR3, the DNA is TGTGCCAGCAGCTCCTCCCGAGGGACAACGTCCTATGGCTACACCTTC. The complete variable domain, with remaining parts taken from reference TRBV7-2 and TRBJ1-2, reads GAGVSQSPSNKVTEKGKDVELRCDPISGHTALYWYRQSLGQGLEFLIYFQGNSAPDKSGLPSDRFSAERTGGSVSTLTIQRTQQEDSAVYLCASSSSRGTTSYGYTFGSGTRLTVV.